This T cell receptor (beta chain) was observed in a study of blood T cell repertoires in COVID-19. Study as a whole: COVID-19 samples from acute and convalescent phases originated in the United States, Italy and Spain. Sources were T cells, B-cell-depleted T cells, or PBMCs; the material itself was cDNA or gDNA.

Repertoires were generated with immunoSEQ multiplex PCR, while TCRdb's copy carries only in-frame clones and drops some. The sample contains fewer than 90,000 clones, nearly 95% of which appear only once. The CDR3 sequence is 15 residues long. Germline values: CDR1 SGDLS, CDR2 YYNGEE. Trimming cost V 6 bases and J 3 bases; bases outside gene matches: 11. The clonotype comes from a human donor with active COVID-19. The donor label of this sample is uncertain. The chain couples TRBV9 to TRBJ1-2; 7 nucleotides agree with TRBD1. Sequenced input: peripheral blood. CDR3 DNA: TGTGCCAGCACGACAGGGATCGGGTCGGACTATGGCTACACCTTC. This gives the protein CASTTGIGSDYGYTF.